The rows below give T cell receptor beta chains drawn from one sample of a study of molecular identifiers for immune sequencing clone quantification. TCRdb fed the PCR reads into MiXCR, producing one record per CDR3 protein. This sample has around 460,000 distinct CDR3 sequences; 25% occur once, and the top ten carry roughly 0.79%. Material: naive CD8+ T cells from blood, with Jurkat cell RNA spiked in. The receptors originated from a human donor in good health. Some libraries in this study had Jurkat cell RNA spiked in. Each CDR3 is given without its conserved first and last residue. D genes are given only for firm matches.

TRBV9	NA	ASSVAFEDTQY
TRBV20-1	NA	SASPPGKETQY
TRBV7-6	NA	ASSLVDWEGQATQETQY
TRBV7-2	TRBD2	ASRGGGSSTDTQY
TRBV30	NA	ACTQGNEQY
TRBV7-9	NA	ASSPTWGVEYEQY
TRBV5-4	NA	ASSFGESSYEQY
TRBV7-9	NA	ASSLVLGAYSYNEQF
TRBV30	NA	AWSQLGREAF
TRBV28	TRBD1	ASSFQGGGNQPQH
TRBV7-9	TRBD1	ASSSHPDRATDTQY
TRBV5-8	TRBD1	ASSLRDRAPYEQY
TRBV30	TRBD2	AWSTGTTNEQF
TRBV6-2/TRBV6-3	NA	ASGDSYTEAF
TRBV7-6	NA	ASSGAPGKNTGELF
TRBV7-6	NA	ASSLATEMNTEAF
TRBV5-4	TRBD1	ASSGRDSYNEQF
TRBV5-4	NA	ASSLEGRVTDTQY
TRBV7-3	NA	ASSFERNSPLH
TRBV11-2	NA	ASSRPVGTRGYEQY
TRBV6-2/TRBV6-3	NA	ASTTVVAPTTEAF
TRBV20-1	NA	SASQNGQLGEKLF
TRBV30	TRBD1	ASQKGKSGGTEAF
TRBV7-8	TRBD2	AGSPTSGGVSYEQY
TRBV1	NA	TSSQEEGAEGGYT
TRBV2	NA	ARTALRGSEQY
TRBV30	TRBD2	AWSVVAGAPRY
TRBV3-1	TRBD2	ASSSSGGARETQY
TRBV7-8	NA	ASSSLRGELGTEAF
TRBV5-8	NA	ASSLPTPYEQY
TRBV13	NA	ASSPRGGDEAF
TRBV6-2/TRBV6-3	TRBD1	AATPGQGIREWWSTEAF
TRBV30	TRBD2	AWSDGSGSLYEQY
TRBV6-1	NA	ASSEKFLAVFETQY
TRBV7-6	NA	ASAGLAEPQY
TRBV7-6	NA	ASSPRLGIGYEQY
TRBV6-5	NA	ASSYYESTDTQY
TRBV27	NA	ASSLDGWNTGELF
TRBV27	NA	ASSSVLGVQPQH
TRBV12-3/TRBV12-4	NA	ASSLEENTEAF
TRBV29-1	TRBD1	SAGQGEDGYT
TRBV12-5	NA	ASGQPGGEYEKLF
TRBV5-3	TRBD1	ATHRPGTGRLVQY
TRBV6-2/TRBV6-3	NA	ASSYLRENTDTQY
TRBV6-6	NA	ASSLRRTRETQY